The rows below give T cell receptor beta chains drawn from one sample of a study of T cell responses to AZD1222 COVID-19 vaccine. The repertoire was sequenced with immunoSEQ multiplex PCR; TCRdb's copy has only in-frame clones and lacks some. The data show 150,000 or so clones, 80% to 95% seen once. This specimen consisted of peripheral blood, obtained on day 0 of AZD1222 vaccination. Receptors originate from an adult in good health. Both conserved end residues are part of each CDR3. A D gene is named only where the DNA matches it firmly.

j_call	v_call	d_call	cdr3_aa
TRBJ2-7	TRBV5-1	-	CASRAGPEQYF
TRBJ1-6	TRBV10-3	TRBD1	CAIGTGQSPLHF
TRBJ1-5	TRBV23-1	TRBD1	CASSREGQGGSQPQHF
TRBJ1-5	TRBV30	TRBD1	CAWNRGLGQPQHF
TRBJ2-3	TRBV7-6	TRBD2	CASSFGRQRESDTQYF
TRBJ1-4	TRBV27	-	CASSLIGGQKLFF
TRBJ1-1	TRBV7-9	-	CASSSGPPKGAFF
TRBJ2-1	TRBV6-5	TRBD2	CASSLSLAGERLVF
TRBJ1-5	TRBV6-1	-	CASSGSLPVRASNQPQHF
TRBJ2-1	TRBV11-3	-	CASSREDNEQFF
TRBJ1-1	TRBV19	TRBD1	CASSDRGVTEAFF
TRBJ1-5	TRBV28	-	CASSPRVRGAWLQPQHF
TRBJ2-7	TRBV7-6	-	CASSLSPTGKGDEQYF
TRBJ1-5	TRBV27	-	CASSSGTFQPQHF
TRBJ1-2	TRBV12-3/TRBV12-4	-	CASSLMGDYGYTF
TRBJ1-4	TRBV30	TRBD1	CACSGRGRGANEKLFF
TRBJ2-1	TRBV4-1	TRBD1	CASSQDSGGRYTEQFF
TRBJ1-5	TRBV7-2	-	CASSRTASSNQPQHF
TRBJ2-3	TRBV11-3	-	CASSGWDGTQYF
TRBJ1-5	TRBV5-1	TRBD1	CASSLEGGEFQPQHF
TRBJ1-6	TRBV11-2	TRBD1	CASSQGQGSYNSPLHF
TRBJ2-1	TRBV11-3	-	CASSYAGYNEQFF
TRBJ2-1	TRBV7-2	TRBD2	CASGWGLAHNEQFF
TRBJ2-3	TRBV27	TRBD2	CASRQTSGRDNTQYF
TRBJ1-1	TRBV29-1	TRBD1	CSVVIQGWKGMNTEAFF
TRBJ2-7	TRBV5-8	TRBD1	CASSLAGQLSNNEQYF
TRBJ2-7	TRBV19	TRBD1	CASSPGQGRSYEQYF
TRBJ2-5	TRBV10-2	TRBD2	CASSERLLAGTSDF
TRBJ2-5	TRBV11-2	-	CASSPLQGRRGTQYF
TRBJ2-5	TRBV4-2	-	CASSQGSARKETQYF
TRBJ1-5	TRBV2	TRBD1	CASRDGTGPFGQPQHF
TRBJ1-1	TRBV10-3	-	CALRGVNTEAFF
TRBJ1-6	TRBV2	-	CASSPSQGTWNSPLHF
TRBJ1-1	TRBV20-1	-	CSASGNTEAFF
TRBJ2-1	TRBV6-5	-	CASSYGQTEQFF
TRBJ1-3	TRBV12-3/TRBV12-4	-	CAAGASSGNTIYF
TRBJ1-2	TRBV12-3/TRBV12-4	-	CASRWGNYGYTF
TRBJ2-7	TRBV15	TRBD1	CATSSRDRGHGEQYF
TRBJ1-1	TRBV19	-	CASTRTVNTEAFF
TRBJ1-1	TRBV6-2/TRBV6-3	-	CASSYSGSLNTEAFF
TRBJ1-1	TRBV4-1	-	CASSQDLEHQAFF
TRBJ2-3	TRBV30	-	CALSGPTDTQYF
TRBJ2-1	TRBV29-1	-	CSVLDSNEQFF
TRBJ1-2	TRBV5-8	TRBD1	CASSHRQGGYGYTF
TRBJ2-3	TRBV27	TRBD2	CASSLLLAGTDTQYF
TRBJ1-3	TRBV7-2	-	CASSLGGSGNTIYF
TRBJ1-6	TRBV27	-	CASSLYRNQGSSYNSPLHF
TRBJ2-7	TRBV6-1	-	CASSEAGRLSSYEQYF
TRBJ1-2	TRBV5-4	-	CASSLGLDGYTF
TRBJ1-1	TRBV30	-	CAWSRGRGLGGWNTEAFF
TRBJ2-5	TRBV7-2	TRBD1	CASSRDRTYQETQYF
TRBJ1-2	TRBV3-1/TRBV3-2	TRBD1	CASSPRDRRLYGYTF
TRBJ2-5	TRBV5-4	TRBD2	CASSRNLAEQETQYF
TRBJ1-4	TRBV4-1	-	CASSHPGRGRAEKLFF
TRBJ2-7	TRBV28	TRBD1	CASSLNRDRGSYEQYF
TRBJ1-1	TRBV5-1	-	CASSWPQGREENTEAFF
TRBJ2-1	TRBV4-3	TRBD1	CASSPRTGGSNEQFF
TRBJ1-4	TRBV12-3/TRBV12-4	-	CASSFGGEKLFF
TRBJ1-1	TRBV2	-	CASTTDRNTEAFF
TRBJ1-2	TRBV7-2	-	CASSLDLGRLNYGYTF